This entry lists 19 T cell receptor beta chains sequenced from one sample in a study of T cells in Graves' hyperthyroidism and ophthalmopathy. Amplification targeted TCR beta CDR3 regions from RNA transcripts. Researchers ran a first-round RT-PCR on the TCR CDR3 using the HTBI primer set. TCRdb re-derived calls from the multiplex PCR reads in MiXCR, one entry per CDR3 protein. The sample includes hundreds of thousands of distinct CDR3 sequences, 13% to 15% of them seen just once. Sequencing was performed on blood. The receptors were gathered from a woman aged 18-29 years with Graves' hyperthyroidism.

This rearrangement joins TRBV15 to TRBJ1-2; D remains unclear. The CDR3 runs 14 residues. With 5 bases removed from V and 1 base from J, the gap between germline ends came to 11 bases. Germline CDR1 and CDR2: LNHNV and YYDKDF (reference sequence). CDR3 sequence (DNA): TGTGCCACCAGCGGCGACGGTGTTAACTATGGCTACACCTTC. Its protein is CATSGDGVNYGYTF.

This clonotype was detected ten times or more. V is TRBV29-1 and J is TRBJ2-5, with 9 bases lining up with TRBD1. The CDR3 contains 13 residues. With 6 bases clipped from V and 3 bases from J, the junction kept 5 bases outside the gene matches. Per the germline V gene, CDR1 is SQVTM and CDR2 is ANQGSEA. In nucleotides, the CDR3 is TGCAGCGTCCGACAGGGGGGGGAAGAGACCCAGTACTTC. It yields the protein CSVRQGGEETQYF.

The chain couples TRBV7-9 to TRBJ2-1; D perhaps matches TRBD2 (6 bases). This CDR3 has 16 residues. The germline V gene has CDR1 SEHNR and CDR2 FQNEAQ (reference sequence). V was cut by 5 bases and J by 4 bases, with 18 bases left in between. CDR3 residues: CASSDIGGRKYNEQFF. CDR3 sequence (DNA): TGTGCCAGCAGCGATATAGGAGGGAGGAAATACAATGAGCAGTTCTTC.

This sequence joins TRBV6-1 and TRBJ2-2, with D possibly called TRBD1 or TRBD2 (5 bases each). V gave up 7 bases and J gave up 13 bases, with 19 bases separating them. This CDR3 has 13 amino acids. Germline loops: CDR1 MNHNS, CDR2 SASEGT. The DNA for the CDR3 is TGTGCCAGCACGGGACGTAACCGTGGCGGGCTGTTTTTT. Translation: CASTGRNRGGLFF.

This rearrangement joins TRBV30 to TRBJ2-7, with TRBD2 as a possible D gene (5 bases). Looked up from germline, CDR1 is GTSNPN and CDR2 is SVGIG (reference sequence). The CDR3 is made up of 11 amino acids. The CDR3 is CAAGPSHEQYF. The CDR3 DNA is TGTGCGGCGGGTCCCAGCCACGAGCAGTACTTC.

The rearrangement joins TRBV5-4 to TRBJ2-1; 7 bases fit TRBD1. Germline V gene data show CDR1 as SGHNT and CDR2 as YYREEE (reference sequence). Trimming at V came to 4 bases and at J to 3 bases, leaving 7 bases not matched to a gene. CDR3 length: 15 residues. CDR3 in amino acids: CASSPMHRGYNEQFF. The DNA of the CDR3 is TGTGCCAGCAGCCCAATGCACAGGGGCTACAATGAGCAGTTCTTC.

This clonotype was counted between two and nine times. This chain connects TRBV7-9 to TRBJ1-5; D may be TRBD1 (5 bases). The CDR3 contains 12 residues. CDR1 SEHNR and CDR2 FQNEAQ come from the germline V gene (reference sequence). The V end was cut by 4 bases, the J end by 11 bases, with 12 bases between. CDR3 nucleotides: TGTGCCAGCAGCTCCCAGGGTTTGTCCCAGCATTTT. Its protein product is CASSSQGLSQHF.

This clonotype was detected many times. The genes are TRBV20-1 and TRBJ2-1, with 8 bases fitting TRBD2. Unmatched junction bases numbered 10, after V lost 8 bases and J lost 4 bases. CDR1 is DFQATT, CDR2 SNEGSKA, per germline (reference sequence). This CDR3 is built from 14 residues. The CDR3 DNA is TGCAGTTGCGGGAGGCCGGGGAAATACAATGAGCAGTTCTTC. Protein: CSCGRPGKYNEQFF.

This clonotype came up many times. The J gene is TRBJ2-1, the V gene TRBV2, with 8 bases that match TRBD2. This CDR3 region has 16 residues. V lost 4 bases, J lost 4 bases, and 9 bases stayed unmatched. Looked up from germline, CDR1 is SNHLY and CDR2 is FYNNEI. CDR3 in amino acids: CASSAGGPEPYNEQFF. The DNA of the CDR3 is TGTGCCAGCAGTGCGGGAGGGCCCGAGCCATACAATGAGCAGTTCTTC.

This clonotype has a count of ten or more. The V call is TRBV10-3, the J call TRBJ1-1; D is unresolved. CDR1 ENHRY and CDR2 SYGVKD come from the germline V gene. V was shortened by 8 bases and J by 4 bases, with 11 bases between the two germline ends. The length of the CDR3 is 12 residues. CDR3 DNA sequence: TGTGCCATCTCCGCCGGGAGCACTGAAGCTTTCTTT. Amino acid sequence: CAISAGSTEAFF.

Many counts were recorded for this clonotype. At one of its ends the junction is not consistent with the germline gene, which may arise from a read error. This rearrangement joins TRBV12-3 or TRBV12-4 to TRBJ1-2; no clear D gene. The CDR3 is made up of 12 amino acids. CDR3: CASSLANYGYTF. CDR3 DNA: TGTGCCAGCAGCTTAGCTAACTATGGCTACACCTTC.

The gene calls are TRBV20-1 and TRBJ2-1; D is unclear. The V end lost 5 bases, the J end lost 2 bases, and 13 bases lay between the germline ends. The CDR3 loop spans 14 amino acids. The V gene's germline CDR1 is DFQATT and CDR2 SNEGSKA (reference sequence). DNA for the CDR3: TGCAGTGCTTCCTCTCCTGGGACCTACAATGAGCAGTTCTTC. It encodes CSASSPGTYNEQFF.

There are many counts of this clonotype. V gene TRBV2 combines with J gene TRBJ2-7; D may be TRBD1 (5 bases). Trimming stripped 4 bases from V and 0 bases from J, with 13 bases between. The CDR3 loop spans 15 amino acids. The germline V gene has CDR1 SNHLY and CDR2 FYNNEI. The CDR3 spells CASSAVPRGSYEQYF. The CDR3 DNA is TGTGCCAGCAGTGCAGTACCTAGGGGCTCCTACGAGCAGTACTTC.

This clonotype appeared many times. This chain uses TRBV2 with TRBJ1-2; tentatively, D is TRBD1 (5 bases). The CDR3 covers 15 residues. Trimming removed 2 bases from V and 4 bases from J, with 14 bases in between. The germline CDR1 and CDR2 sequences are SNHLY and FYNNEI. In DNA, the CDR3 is TGTGCCAGCAGTGAAACGGGACGGAAGACCTATGGCTACACCTTC. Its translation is CASSETGRKTYGYTF.

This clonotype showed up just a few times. This chain's CDR3 is CASSLKFEAFF. CDR3 bases: TGTGCCAGCAGCCTGAAGTTTGAAGCTTTCTTT. The V gene is TRBV6-1, the J gene TRBJ1-1; D ambiguous. Trimming removed 6 bases at V and 7 bases at J, with 9 bases between. In germline, CDR1 is MNHNS, CDR2 SASEGT. CDR3 length: 11 residues.

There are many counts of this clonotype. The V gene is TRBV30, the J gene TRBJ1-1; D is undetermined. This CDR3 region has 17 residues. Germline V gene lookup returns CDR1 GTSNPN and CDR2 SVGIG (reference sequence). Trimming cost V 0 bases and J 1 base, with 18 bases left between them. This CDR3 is CAWSVPPPRVANTEAFF. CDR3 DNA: TGTGCCTGGAGTGTACCCCCCCCACGGGTTGCGAACACTGAAGCTTTCTTT.

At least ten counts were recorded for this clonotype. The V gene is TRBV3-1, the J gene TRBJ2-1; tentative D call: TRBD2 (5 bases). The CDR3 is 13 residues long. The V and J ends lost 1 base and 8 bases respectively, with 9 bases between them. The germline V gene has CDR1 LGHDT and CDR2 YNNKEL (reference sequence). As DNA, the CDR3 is TGTGCCAGCAGCCAAGGACTATACCATGAGCAGTTCTTC. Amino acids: CASSQGLYHEQFF.

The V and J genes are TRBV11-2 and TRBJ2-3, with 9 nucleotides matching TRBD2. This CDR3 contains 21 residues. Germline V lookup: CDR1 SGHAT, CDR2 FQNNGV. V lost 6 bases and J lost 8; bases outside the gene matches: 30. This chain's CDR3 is CASSLRLSSLAGLARGVTQYF. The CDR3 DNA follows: TGTGCCAGCAGTCTTAGGTTGTCGTCACTAGCGGGTCTCGCTCGCGGGGTTACGCAGTATTTT. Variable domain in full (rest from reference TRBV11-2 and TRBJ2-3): EAGVAQSPRYKIIEKRQSVAFWCNPISGHATLYWYQQILGQGPKLLIQFQNNGVVDDSQLPKDRFSAERLKGVDSTLKIQPAKLEDSAVYLCASSLRLSSLAGLARGVTQYFGPGTRLTVL.

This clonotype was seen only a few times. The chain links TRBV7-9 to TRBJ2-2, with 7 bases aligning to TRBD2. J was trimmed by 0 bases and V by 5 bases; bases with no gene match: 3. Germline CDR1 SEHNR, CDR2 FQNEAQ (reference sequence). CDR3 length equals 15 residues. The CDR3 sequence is CASSSGDTNTGELFF. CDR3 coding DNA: TGTGCCAGCAGCAGCGGGGATACGAACACCGGGGAGCTGTTTTTT.